This record looks at one T cell receptor (beta chain) sequence and its context. The RNA, roughly 0.5 to 1 ug, was put through reverse transcription using random hexamers. With immunoSEQ multiplex PCR, TCR beta CDR3 was amplified across 54 Vbeta and 13 Jbeta. TCRdb reprocessed the immunoSEQ multiplex PCR reads via MiXCR and lists one record per CDR3 protein. The profile covers around 20,000 distinct CDR3 sequences, with 85% to 95% appearing a single time and around 0.25% taken by the ten largest. The data were obtained in a study of CD8 T cells in Susac syndrome. The sequenced sample was CD8+ T cells from PBMCs. The receptor was isolated from a human donor in good health.

The chain's CDR3 is CASSVRREGYNEQFF. The CDR3 DNA sequence: TGTGCCAGCAGTGTAAGGCGGGAGGGATACAATGAGCAGTTCTTC. The chain couples TRBV2 to TRBJ2-1; TRBD2 agrees at 9 bases. Germline values: CDR1 SNHLY, CDR2 FYNNEI. The CDR3 has 15 amino acids. J lost 4 bases, V lost 4 bases, and 5 bases had no gene match. Looking up the rest from reference TRBV2 and TRBJ2-1 gives the full variable domain: EPEVTQTPSHQVTQMGQEVILRCVPISNHLYFYWYRQILGQKVEFLVSFYNNEISEKSEIFDDQFSVERPDGSNFTLKIRSTKLEDSAMYFCASSVRREGYNEQFFGPGTRLTVL.